This T cell receptor (beta chain) was captured in a study of PD-L1 blockade in urothelial cancer. Libraries were prepared by immunoSEQ multiplex PCR; TCRdb keeps only in-frame clonotypes and omits some of them. The sample shows tens of thousands of clones, roughly 84% of them seen only once. The germline V gene encodes CDR1 MDHEN and CDR2 SYDVKM. V shed 5 bases and J 1 base; nucleotides not matched to a gene: 6. The CDR3 covers 16 residues. The specimen was PBMCs, collected around atezolizumab (anti-PD-L1) treatment. The chain joins TRBV28 to TRBJ2-1; 9 nucleotides align to TRBD2. The TCR sequence derives from a man between 65 and 85 years old with urothelial cancer. The CDR3 DNA sequence: TGTGCCAGCAGTCCGTTAGCGGGAGTATCCTACAATGAGCAGTTCTTC. This codes for CASSPLAGVSYNEQFF.